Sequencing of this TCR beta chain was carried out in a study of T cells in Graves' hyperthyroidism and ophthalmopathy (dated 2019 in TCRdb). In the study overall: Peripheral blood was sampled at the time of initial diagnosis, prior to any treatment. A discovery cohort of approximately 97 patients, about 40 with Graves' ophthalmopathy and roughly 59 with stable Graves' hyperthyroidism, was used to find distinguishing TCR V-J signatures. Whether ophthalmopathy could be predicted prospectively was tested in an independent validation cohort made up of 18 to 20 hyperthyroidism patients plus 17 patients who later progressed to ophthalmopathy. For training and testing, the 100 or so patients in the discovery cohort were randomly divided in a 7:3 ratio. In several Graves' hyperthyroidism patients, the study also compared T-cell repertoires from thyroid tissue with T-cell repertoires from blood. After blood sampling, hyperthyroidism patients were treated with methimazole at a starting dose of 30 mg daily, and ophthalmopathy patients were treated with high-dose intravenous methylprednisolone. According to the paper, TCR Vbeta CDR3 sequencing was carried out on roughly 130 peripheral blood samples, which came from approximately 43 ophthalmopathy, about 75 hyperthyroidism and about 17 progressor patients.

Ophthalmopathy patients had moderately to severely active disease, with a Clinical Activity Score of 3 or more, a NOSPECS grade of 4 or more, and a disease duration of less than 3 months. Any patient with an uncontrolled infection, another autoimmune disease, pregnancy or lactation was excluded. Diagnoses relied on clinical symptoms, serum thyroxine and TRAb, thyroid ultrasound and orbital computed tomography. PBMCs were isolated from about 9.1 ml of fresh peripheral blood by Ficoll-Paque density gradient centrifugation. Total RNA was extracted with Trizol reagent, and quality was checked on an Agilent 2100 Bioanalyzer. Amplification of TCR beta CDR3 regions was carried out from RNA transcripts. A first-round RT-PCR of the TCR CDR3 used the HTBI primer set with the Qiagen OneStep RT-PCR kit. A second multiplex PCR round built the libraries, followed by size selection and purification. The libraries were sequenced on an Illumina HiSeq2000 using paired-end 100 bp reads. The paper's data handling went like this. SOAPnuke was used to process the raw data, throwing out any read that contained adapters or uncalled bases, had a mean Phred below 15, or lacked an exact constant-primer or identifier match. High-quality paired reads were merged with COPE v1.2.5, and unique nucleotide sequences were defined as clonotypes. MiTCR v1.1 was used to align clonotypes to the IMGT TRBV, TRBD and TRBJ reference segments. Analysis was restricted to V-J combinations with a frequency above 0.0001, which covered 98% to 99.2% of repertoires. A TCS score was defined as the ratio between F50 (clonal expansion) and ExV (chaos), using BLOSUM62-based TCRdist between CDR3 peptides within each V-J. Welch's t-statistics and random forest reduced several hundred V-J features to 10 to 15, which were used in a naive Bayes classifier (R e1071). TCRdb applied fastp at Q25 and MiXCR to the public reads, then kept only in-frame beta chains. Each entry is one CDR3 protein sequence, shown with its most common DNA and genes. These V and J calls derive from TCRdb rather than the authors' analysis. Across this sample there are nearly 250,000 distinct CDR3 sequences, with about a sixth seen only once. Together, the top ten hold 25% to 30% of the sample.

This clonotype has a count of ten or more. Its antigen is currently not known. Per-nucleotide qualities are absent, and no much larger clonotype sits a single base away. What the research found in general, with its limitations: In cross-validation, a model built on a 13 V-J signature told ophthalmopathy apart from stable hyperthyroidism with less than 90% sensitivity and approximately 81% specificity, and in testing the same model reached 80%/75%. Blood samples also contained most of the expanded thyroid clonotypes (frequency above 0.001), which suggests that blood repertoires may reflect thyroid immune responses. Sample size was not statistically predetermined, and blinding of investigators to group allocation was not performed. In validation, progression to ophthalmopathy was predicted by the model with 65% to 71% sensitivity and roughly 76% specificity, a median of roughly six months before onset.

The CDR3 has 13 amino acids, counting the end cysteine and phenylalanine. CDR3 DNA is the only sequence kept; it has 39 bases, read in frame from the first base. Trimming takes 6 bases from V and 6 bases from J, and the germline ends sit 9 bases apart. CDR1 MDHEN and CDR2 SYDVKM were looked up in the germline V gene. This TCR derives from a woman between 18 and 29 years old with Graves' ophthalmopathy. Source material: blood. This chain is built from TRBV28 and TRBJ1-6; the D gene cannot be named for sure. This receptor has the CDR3 CASRAVPNSPLHF. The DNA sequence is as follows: TGTGCCAGCAGGGCCGTTCCTAATTCACCCCTCCACTTT.